The 3 T cell receptor beta chains below were found in one sample sequenced in a study of blood T cell repertoires in COVID-19. Sequenced by immunoSEQ multiplex PCR; TCRdb stores in-frame clones only, minus some. The sample shows under 200,000 clones, 82% of them seen only once. The material sequenced was PBMCs or T cells enriched from blood (not recorded which). The source of these receptors is a woman aged 60 to 75 with acute COVID-19.

The chain has TRBV7-8 and TRBJ1-6, with 9 bases matching TRBD1. Germline values: CDR1 SGHVS, CDR2 FQNEAQ. J was trimmed by 10 bases and V by 5 bases; bases with no gene match: 9. This CDR3 is 15 amino acids long. The CDR3 is CASSLQTGGGSPLHF. The DNA of the CDR3 is TGTGCCAGCAGCCTCCAGACAGGGGGAGGGTCACCCCTCCACTTT.

This rearrangement joins TRBV19 to TRBJ2-3; D uncertain. The germline V and J ends were trimmed by 3 bases and 0 bases, with 13 bases remaining between them. The CDR3 runs to 16 residues. Per the germline V gene, CDR1 is LNHDA and CDR2 is SQIVND (reference sequence). Here the CDR3 DNA reads TGTGCCAGTAGTATCTTGGCGGTCTCTAGCACAGATACGCAGTATTTT. Amino acid sequence: CASSILAVSSTDTQYF.

The V call is TRBV18, the J call TRBJ1-4; 7 bases map to TRBD1. This CDR3 is built from 15 residues. Per germline, CDR1 KGHSH and CDR2 LQKENI. V shed 2 bases and J 5 bases; nucleotides not matched to a gene: 5. CDR3 DNA: TGTGCCAGCTCACCAATAGGGACAGAGAATGAAAAACTGTTTTTT. Its translation: CASSPIGTENEKLFF.